This TCR beta chain was profiled in a study of blood T cell repertoires in COVID-19. In the original analysis: Amplifying reference gene primers gave estimates of nucleated cell counts. Using immunoSEQ multiplex PCR, the repertoire was profiled, and TCRdb retains in-frame clones only, with some absent. V, J and clone size are taken as reported in that table, and D and trimming were inferred from the DNA itself. The data hold some 22,000 clones, with around 94% observed a single time. Germline CDR1 reads SQVTM; CDR2 reads ANQGSEA. V was pared by 8 bases and J by 5 bases, with 12 bases between. CDR3 length equals 11 residues.

This chain joins TRBV29-1 and TRBJ1-1; D is ambiguous. This TCR was sampled from a woman aged 45 to 65 with active COVID-19. Material: peripheral blood. The CDR3 here is CSSWGGTEAFF. CDR3 nucleotides: TGCAGCTCCTGGGGAGGGACTGAAGCTTTCTTT.